Listed here is a single T cell receptor (beta chain). The source of the sample is a study of cytomegalovirus exposure and HLA in healthy donors. Study-wide context: An early release of data contained tens of millions of unique TCRs, which came from HLA-typed donors.

It was with 60 Vbeta and 13 Jbeta primers that the PCR ran. How the authors handled the data: Approximately 12 million of 70 million to 80 million unique TCR beta chains were shared, per a later count. Sequencing used immunoSEQ multiplex PCR; TCRdb keeps in-frame clones, though not all of them. Clone size and V and J calls were adopted from that table, with D and trimming inferred from the DNA. The profile shows 110,000 or so clones, approximately 69% of them singletons. Germline assignment: CDR1 SEHNR and CDR2 FQNEAQ (reference sequence). V was cut by 5 bases and J by 1 base, with 15 bases left in between. The CDR3 sequence is 16 residues long.

The source is a woman aged 35 to 49 in good health and CMV-seropositive. The chain recombines TRBV7-9 with TRBJ2-1, with D possibly matching TRBD2 (6 bases). Sequenced: PBMCs. CDR3 sequence reads: CASSPQVGGSYNEQFF. For the CDR3, the DNA is TGTGCCAGCAGCCCCCAGGTGGGGGGTTCCTACAATGAGCAGTTCTTC.